Presented here are 14 T cell receptor beta chains from one specimen sequenced in a study of blood T cell repertoires in COVID-19. Only in-frame clones appear in the TCRdb table, and some are missing; sequencing was by immunoSEQ multiplex PCR. The table records 300,000 to 450,000 clones, around nine tenths of them present only once. Source material: PBMCs or T cells enriched from blood (not recorded which). The receptors here all came from a woman in her thirties who had been exposed to COVID-19.

The rearrangement uses TRBV4-1 and TRBJ2-1; TRBD2 matches 10 bases. CDR3 size: 20 residues. Losses at the gene ends were 0 bases for V and 4 bases for J; bases not matched to a gene: 15. The germline V gene encodes CDR1 MGHRA and CDR2 YSYEKL. The DNA of the CDR3 is TGCGCCAGCAGCCAAGATAAGTTAGCGGGAGGCTTGGGGTCATACAATGAGCAGTTCTTC. Translation gives CASSQDKLAGGLGSYNEQFF.

This chain uses TRBV27 with TRBJ2-1, with TRBD1 as a possible D gene (6 bases). The CDR3 is 15 residues long. Germline assignment: CDR1 MNHEY and CDR2 SMNVEV (reference sequence). With 7 bases removed from V and 5 bases from J, the gap between germline ends came to 18 bases. The CDR3 sequence is CASNQGLKGDNEQFF. CDR3 sequence (DNA): TGTGCCAGCAATCAGGGGCTGAAGGGGGACAATGAGCAGTTCTTC.

In nucleotides, the CDR3 is TGTGCCAGCAGTTACTTACCTCGACAGAAACAAGAGACCCAGTACTTC. Amino acids: CASSYLPRQKQETQYF. This chain joins TRBV6-5 and TRBJ2-5; a weak D match, TRBD1 (5 bases). CDR1 is MNHEY, CDR2 SVGAGI, per germline. V was shortened by 1 base and J by 2 bases, with 14 bases between the two germline ends. The CDR3 contains 16 residues.

The chain links TRBV7-9 to TRBJ2-7; 7 bases fit TRBD1. With V trimmed by 4 bases and J by 0 bases, 9 bases remained unmatched. Germline lookup yields CDR1 SEHNR and CDR2 FQNEAQ (reference sequence). CDR3 size: 16 residues. The CDR3 DNA reads TGTGCCAGCAGCTCCTGGACAGGAGAGGACTCCTACGAGCAGTACTTC. Translated, it gives CASSSWTGEDSYEQYF.

This chain connects TRBV29-1 to TRBJ2-7, with 10 bases fitting TRBD1. Germline CDR1 reads SQVTM; CDR2 reads ANQGSEA. The CDR3 spans 15 residues. V trimming: 0 bases; J trimming: 9 bases; junction bases outside the gene matches: 11. CDR3 loop: CSVEETGTGATVQYF. In DNA, the CDR3 is TGCAGCGTTGAAGAAACCGGGACAGGGGCCACGGTGCAGTACTTC.

The CDR3 DNA reads TGTGCCAGCAGTTGGGGGGGGGAGTCGTCCTACAATGAGCAGTTCTTC. Its translation is CASSWGGESSYNEQFF. The chain couples TRBV11-1 to TRBJ2-1, with 7 bases that match TRBD2. Germline V gene data show CDR1 as SGHAT and CDR2 as FQDESV (reference sequence). The CDR3 extends over 16 amino acids. Losses at the gene ends were 6 bases for V and 1 base for J; bases not matched to a gene: 9.

The V call is TRBV19, the J call TRBJ1-4; 7 nucleotides align to TRBD1. This CDR3 is 13 amino acids long. Germline CDR1 is LNHDA and CDR2 is SQIVND (reference sequence). The V and J ends lost 2 bases and 8 bases, in that order; junction bases with no gene match: 2. CDR3 amino acids: CASSIQGGEKLFF. DNA for the CDR3: TGTGCCAGTAGTATACAAGGGGGCGAAAAACTGTTTTTT.

The chain has TRBV27 and TRBJ2-4; tentative D call: TRBD2 (5 bases). Germline CDR1 MNHEY, CDR2 SMNVEV (reference sequence). Deletions cut 4 bases from V and 4 bases from J, with 14 bases between. The CDR3 is made up of 15 amino acids. The CDR3 is CASSSHPGWKNIQYF. The CDR3 bases are TGTGCCAGCAGTTCCCACCCGGGGTGGAAAAACATTCAGTACTTC.

The chain is built from TRBV5-1 and TRBJ2-1; no clear D gene. CDR1 and CDR2 from the germline V gene are SGHRS and YFSETQ. The CDR3 totals 12 residues. The V end lost 4 bases, the J end lost 9 bases, and 11 bases lay between the germline ends. DNA of the CDR3: TGCGCCAGCAGCCCCGATCGGAGTGAGCAGTTCTTC. Protein sequence: CASSPDRSEQFF.

The chain couples TRBV7-6 to TRBJ2-1; 11 bases agree with TRBD2. Germline V gene data show CDR1 as SGHVS and CDR2 as FNYEAQ. There are 18 residues in the CDR3. With V trimmed by 2 bases and J by 3 bases, 9 bases remained unmatched. CDR3 bases: TGTGCCAGCAGCTTAAGCCCTCTAGCGGGAGGTCTCTACAATGAGCAGTTCTTC. Translated: CASSLSPLAGGLYNEQFF.

This chain links TRBV27 with TRBJ2-7; 12 bases are shared with TRBD2. V trimming: 6 bases; J trimming: 3 bases; junction bases outside the gene matches: 3. CDR1 is MNHEY and CDR2 is SMNVEV in the germline V gene (reference sequence). CDR3 size: 14 residues. DNA of the CDR3: TGTGCCAGCAGACTAGCGGGAGGAGTCTACGAGCAGTACTTC. Translated, it gives CASRLAGGVYEQYF.

J is TRBJ1-1 and V is TRBV12-3 or TRBV12-4, with TRBD1 identical over 7 bases. CDR3 size: 13 residues. Germline trimming cut 3 bases from V and 6 bases from J; bases unmatched to any gene: 4. The CDR3 DNA sequence: TGTGCCAGCAGTTTGCAGGGGGGTTCTGAAGCTTTCTTT. The encoded protein is CASSLQGGSEAFF.

This clone came up once. The chain has TRBV21-1 and TRBJ1-4; TRBD1, the D gene given by the table, was not confirmed from the DNA. TRBV21-1 is an annotated pseudogene. CDR3 size: 15 residues. CDR3 sequence (DNA): TGTGCCAGCATCACGGGACAGGAACGGACTGAAAAACTGTTTTTT. Its protein product is CASITGQERTEKLFF.

The chain joins TRBV3-1 (or the pseudogene TRBV3-2) to TRBJ2-6; the match to TRBD1 covers 8 bases. V was pared by 0 bases and J by 0 bases, with 4 bases of the junction left unmatched. Germline CDR1 is LGHDT and CDR2 is YNNKEL (reference sequence). The CDR3 covers 18 residues. The CDR3 DNA is TGTGCCAGCAGCCAAGACAGGGGGCCCCTCTCTGGGGCCAACGTCCTGACTTTC. Translation: CASSQDRGPLSGANVLTF.